The 5 T cell receptor beta chains presented below share a single source sample, sequenced in a study of T cells in Graves' hyperthyroidism and ophthalmopathy. Researchers took RNA transcripts and amplified the TCR beta CDR3 regions from them. When the TCR CDR3 underwent first-round RT-PCR, the HTBI primer set was used. TCRdb recomputed calls from the multiplex PCR reads with MiXCR, one row per CDR3 protein. Of some 380,000 distinct CDR3 sequences listed, approximately 12% are singletons. What was sequenced was blood. These receptors came from a man aged 30 to 39 with Graves' hyperthyroidism that later progressed to Graves' ophthalmopathy.

The chain recombines TRBV9 with TRBJ2-7, with 9 bases aligning to TRBD1. Germline-derived CDR1 and CDR2 are SGDLS and YYNGEE. The CDR3 extends over 16 amino acids. Trimming cost V 0 bases and J 3 bases; bases outside gene matches: 7. The DNA of the CDR3 is TGTGCCAGCAGCGTAGCTACCCGGACAGGGGACTACGAGCAGTACTTC. Encoded protein: CASSVATRTGDYEQYF.

This clonotype showed up many times. The V call is TRBV2, the J call TRBJ1-1; no definite D call. This CDR3 has 13 residues. The germline gives CDR1 SNHLY, CDR2 FYNNEI. V lost 4 bases and J lost 2, with 8 bases in between. The CDR3, as DNA: TGTGCCAGCAGTGGGTTCGTAAACACTGAAGCTTTCTTT. Translating gives CASSGFVNTEAFF.

This clonotype was counted a few times. The genes are TRBV14 and TRBJ2-3; D may be TRBD2 (5 bases). The CDR3 is 19 amino acids. The V end lost 0 bases, the J end lost 7 bases, and 26 bases lay between the germline ends. The germline V gene encodes CDR1 SGHDN and CDR2 FVKESK. The CDR3 nucleotides read TGTGCCAGCAGCCAAGAGTGGGAATTGGATCCCCTACTAGAAAATACGCAGTATTTT. Translating gives CASSQEWELDPLLENTQYF. The entire variable domain, with the rest obtained from reference TRBV14 and TRBJ2-3, is as follows: EAGVTQFPSHSVIEKGQTVTLRCDPISGHDNLYWYRRVMGKEIKFLLHFVKESKQDESGMPNNRFLAERTGGTYSTLKVQPAELEDSGVYFCASSQEWELDPLLENTQYFGPGTRLTVL.

The sample holds many counts of this clonotype. This rearrangement joins TRBV3-1 to TRBJ2-2, with D possibly matching TRBD2 (5 bases). CDR3 size: 15 residues. CDR1 and CDR2 (germline): LGHDT, YNNKEL (reference sequence). V was pared by 0 bases and J by 6 bases, with 11 bases between. The CDR3 sequence is CASSQDSARAGELFF. The CDR3 DNA follows: TGTGCCAGCAGCCAAGATTCAGCGCGGGCCGGGGAGCTGTTTTTT.

This clonotype has at least ten counts. The rearrangement uses TRBV12-5 and TRBJ1-5; the D gene is possibly TRBD1 (6 bases). The CDR3 covers 13 residues. V dropped 2 bases and J dropped 5 bases, with 7 bases sitting between them. CDR1 and CDR2 from the germline V gene are LGHNT and FRNRAP. The CDR3 DNA sequence: TGTGCTAGTGGTTTGTCAGGGGATCAGCCCCAGCATTTT. It is translated as CASGLSGDQPQHF.